One and the same sample provided the 2 T cell receptor beta chains below, sequenced in a study of T cell repertoires in cytomegalovirus infection (dated by TCRdb to about 2019). The listed sequencing device is Illumina HiSeq 1500. The public sequencing data were trimmed at Q25 with fastp and processed into clonotypes with MiXCR by TCRdb, which kept only in-frame beta chains. All rows with the same CDR3 protein become a single entry with the most common DNA and genes. The sample contains fewer than 700,000 distinct CDR3 sequences, roughly 24% of them found a single time. 7.5% to 9% of the sample rests with the top ten. The sequencing sample was made of CD8+ T cells from PBMCs. The receptors derive from a human donor in good health (CMV status not recorded). Some clones in this sample may be carry-over from other donors' samples.

This clonotype has more than one count but fewer than ten. The V and J genes are TRBV7-9 and TRBJ1-5, with TRBD1 as a possible D gene (5 bases). V gave up 4 bases and J gave up 3 bases, with 13 bases separating them. CDR1 SEHNR and CDR2 FQNEAQ come from the germline V gene (reference sequence). This CDR3 contains 15 residues. The CDR3, as DNA: TGTGCCAGCAGCTCACCAGACAGTCACAATCAGCCCCAGCATTTT. This translates into CASSSPDSHNQPQHF. The whole variable domain, remainder taken from reference TRBV7-9 and TRBJ1-5, is DTGVSQNPRHKITKRGQNVTFRCDPISEHNRLYWYRQTLGQGPEFLTYFQNEAQLEKSRLLSDRFSAERPKGSFSTLEIQRTEQGDSAMYLCASSSPDSHNQPQHFGDGTRLSIL.

This clonotype has only a few counts. The chain carries TRBV19 and TRBJ1-6, with 7 bases that match TRBD1. CDR3 length equals 15 residues. Looked up from germline, CDR1 is LNHDA and CDR2 is SQIVND (reference sequence). Trimming removed 5 bases from V and 5 bases from J; junction bases left unmatched: 6. For the CDR3, the DNA is TGTGCCAGTAGTCGGGGGACAGCCAATAATTCACCCCTCCACTTT. Encoded protein: CASSRGTANNSPLHF.